Shown below are 24 T cell receptor beta chains from a single sample sequenced in a study of memory CD4+ T cells and cytomegalovirus serostatus. This table comes from immunoSEQ multiplex PCR, and its TCRdb copy is limited to in-frame clones, with some not included. The table has about 61,000 clones, roughly four fifths seen once. The sort gate was single viable CD3+CD4+CD8-CD45RO+ cells for memory CD4+ T cells. What was sequenced was memory CD4+ T cells from blood. These receptors all stem from an adult in good health and CMV-seronegative.

On this clone itself: Germline and junction disagree at one end, which may indicate a read error. The chain recombines TRBV4-1 with TRBJ2-2, with 11 bases that match TRBD2. The CDR3 totals 18 residues. The germline gives CDR1 MGHRA, CDR2 YSYEKL. The CDR3 DNA reads as TGCGCCAGCAGCAAAGAAAGGGGACTAGCGGTGAACACCGGGGAGCTGTTTTTT. Its translation is CASSKERGLAVNTGELFF.

The chain combines TRBV11-2 with TRBJ1-5, with a tentative D call TRBD1 (6 bases). Germline V lookup: CDR1 SGHAT, CDR2 FQNNGV. CDR3 size: 15 residues. V lost 5 bases and J lost 2, with 13 bases in between. CDR3 sequence reads: CASSLTSGGNQPQHF. The DNA for the CDR3 is TGTGCCAGCAGCCTAACTTCAGGGGGCAATCAGCCCCAGCATTTT.

This clone has just one count. The chain couples TRBV2 to TRBJ2-5, with TRBD2 matching 9 bases. V was clipped by 4 bases and J by 4 bases; unmatched bases: 10. Looked up from germline, CDR1 is SNHLY and CDR2 is FYNNEI. The CDR3 is made up of 16 amino acids. The CDR3 nucleotides read TGTGCCAGCAGTGGGGGGCTAGCGGGGTGGGGAGAGACCCAGTACTTC. Its protein product is CASSGGLAGWGETQYF. The variable domain in full, with the rest retrieved from reference TRBV2 and TRBJ2-5, is EPEVTQTPSHQVTQMGQEVILRCVPISNHLYFYWYRQILGQKVEFLVSFYNNEISEKSEIFDDQFSVERPDGSNFTLKIRSTKLEDSAMYFCASSGGLAGWGETQYFGPGTRLLVL.

This chain uses TRBV7-3 with TRBJ2-2, with D unresolved. CDR3 length equals 15 residues. From germline, CDR1 is SGHTA and CDR2 FQGTGA. Trimming took off 0 bases at V and 3 bases at J, with 8 bases between the two ends. CDR3 residues: CASSLTGTDTGELFF. CDR3 sequence (DNA): TGTGCCAGCAGCTTAACCGGAACAGACACCGGGGAGCTGTTTTTT.

This chain links TRBV5-4 with TRBJ2-5; D is unresolved. The CDR3 contains 14 residues. Trimming removed 3 bases from V and 5 bases from J, with 14 bases in between. In germline, CDR1 is SGHNT, CDR2 YYREEE (reference sequence). DNA for the CDR3: TGTGCCAGCAGCTCCCTAAAGAGAAGCGAGACCCAGTACTTC. The encoded protein is CASSSLKRSETQYF.

V usage is TRBV6-1 and J usage is TRBJ1-1, with no clear D. Germline V gene sequence: CDR1 MNHNS, CDR2 SASEGT. Trimming left V 6 bases short and J 1 base short, with 12 bases between. The CDR3 is 14 residues long. CDR3 sequence (DNA): TGTGCCAGCAGGTTCAAGAATTGGAACACTGAAGCTTTCTTT. Protein: CASRFKNWNTEAFF.

The rearrangement joins TRBV7-9 to TRBJ2-1; TRBD1 might be the D (6 bases). The germline CDR1 and CDR2 sequences are SEHNR and FQNEAQ (reference sequence). The CDR3 has 15 residues. V lost 7 bases, J lost 7 bases, and 20 bases lay in between. CDR3 bases: TGTGCCAGCACCCCCGGAACAGGGCGAGGGAATGAGCAGTTCTTC. Translating it yields CASTPGTGRGNEQFF.

This rearrangement joins TRBV28 to TRBJ2-7; no clear D gene. The CDR3 is 12 residues long. Germline loops: CDR1 MDHEN, CDR2 SYDVKM. V lost 2 bases to trimming and J lost 3 bases, with 5 bases between them. This CDR3 is CASSLGIYEQYF. In DNA, the CDR3 is TGTGCCAGCAGTTTAGGGATCTACGAGCAGTACTTC.

The chain links TRBV6-5 to TRBJ2-2; no firm D call. V lost 4 bases and J 6 bases, leaving 12 bases between the germline ends. Germline V gene data show CDR1 as MNHEY and CDR2 as SVGAGI. The CDR3 is 14 residues long. DNA for the CDR3: TGTGCCAGCAGTTCCGGTTATCGGCCCGGGGAGCTGTTTTTT. This translates into CASSSGYRPGELFF.

The chain is built from TRBV2 and TRBJ1-6; the D gene is possibly TRBD1 (6 bases). V dropped 5 bases and J dropped 9 bases, with 17 bases sitting between them. The CDR3 consists of 15 residues. In germline, CDR1 is SNHLY, CDR2 FYNNEI. CDR3 protein: CASSREAGVGSPLHF. The CDR3 DNA reads as TGTGCCAGCAGTAGGGAAGCAGGGGTCGGTTCACCCCTCCACTTT.

This rearrangement joins TRBV12-5 to TRBJ2-5; either TRBD1 or TRBD2 may supply D (7 bases each). The germline V and J ends were trimmed by 5 bases and 2 bases, with 15 bases remaining between them. In germline, CDR1 is LGHNT, CDR2 FRNRAP. The CDR3 covers 15 residues. The CDR3 is CASGLGRGGQETQYF. The CDR3 coding sequence is TGTGCTAGTGGTCTCGGCAGGGGGGGTCAAGAGACCCAGTACTTC.

This rearrangement joins TRBV5-8 to TRBJ2-3, with D perhaps matching TRBD1 (6 bases). This CDR3 region has 16 residues. Germline V gives CDR1 SGHTS, CDR2 YDEGEE. V dropped 4 bases and J dropped 0 bases, with 15 bases sitting between them. The CDR3 sequence: CASSKGESTSTDTQYF. The CDR3 nucleotides are TGTGCCAGCAGCAAGGGGGAATCTACTAGCACAGATACGCAGTATTTT.

This chain links TRBV11-3 with TRBJ2-5, with 13 bases that match TRBD2. Germline CDR1 is SGHNT and CDR2 is YENEEA. V shed 3 bases, J shed 3 bases, and the junction held 4 bases outside the gene matches. CDR3 size: 16 residues. In DNA, the CDR3 is TGTGCCAGCAGCTTCTTTACTAGCGGGGGGGAAGAGACCCAGTACTTC. Translating it yields CASSFFTSGGEETQYF. Together with reference TRBV11-3 and TRBJ2-5, the CDR3 gives the full variable domain: EAGVVQSPRYKIIEKKQPVAFWCNPISGHNTLYWYLQNLGQGPELLIRYENEEAVDDSQLPKDRFSAERLKGVDSTLKIQPAELGDSAVYLCASSFFTSGGEETQYFGPGTRLLVL.

The J gene is TRBJ1-4, the V gene TRBV18; TRBD1 is a possible D gene (5 bases). CDR1 and CDR2 from the germline V gene are KGHSH and LQKENI. The CDR3 extends over 13 amino acids. Trimming removed 4 bases from V and 7 bases from J, with 10 bases in between. CDR3 sequence (DNA): TGTGCCAGCTCACGGGACCGGACTGAAAAACTGTTTTTT. Translation gives CASSRDRTEKLFF. The full variable domain, in which reference TRBV18 and TRBJ1-4 provide the parts outside the CDR3, is NAGVMQNPRHLVRRRGQEARLRCSPMKGHSHVYWYRQLPEEGLKFMVYLQKENIIDESGMPKERFSAEFPKEGPSILRIQQVVRGDSAAYFCASSRDRTEKLFFGSGTQLSVL.

The sample holds one count of this clone. This chain joins TRBV5-6 and TRBJ2-5, with D perhaps matching TRBD1 or TRBD2 (6 bases each). The CDR3 runs 16 residues. Trimming shortened V by 4 bases and J by 4 bases, and 20 bases separated the two germline ends. In germline, CDR1 is SGHDT, CDR2 YYEEEE. CDR3 bases: TGTGCCAGCAGCCCAGGATCACAGGGAGGCGGAGAGACCCAGTACTTC. It is translated as CASSPGSQGGGETQYF. Full variable domain (rest looked up from reference TRBV5-6 and TRBJ2-5): DAGVTQSPTHLIKTRGQQVTLRCSPKSGHDTVSWYQQALGQGPQFIFQYYEEEERQRGNFPDRFSGHQFPNYSSELNVNALLLGDSALYLCASSPGSQGGGETQYFGPGTRLLVL.

The chain couples TRBV7-8 to TRBJ2-7; D gene unclear. This CDR3 comprises 15 residues. Germline V gene lookup returns CDR1 SGHVS and CDR2 FQNEAQ. Between the trimmed V and J ends, which lost 3 bases and 3 bases, there was a span of 15 bases. In nucleotides, the CDR3 is TGTGCCAGCAGCTTTTCTGGGCTAGGGCTCTACGAGCAGTACTTC. Protein: CASSFSGLGLYEQYF.

The rearrangement links TRBV14 to TRBJ2-1, with D perhaps matching TRBD2 (5 bases). Germline CDR1 SGHDN, CDR2 FVKESK. Trimming cost V 1 base and J 7 bases, with 20 bases left between them. This CDR3 comprises 17 residues. For the CDR3, the DNA is TGTGCCAGCAGCCAAGTTAAGTGGACTCTTCTAGGGAATGAGCAGTTCTTC. Residues: CASSQVKWTLLGNEQFF.

The chain's CDR3 is CASSPDREGTGELFF. CDR3 nucleotide sequence: TGTGCCAGCAGCCCAGACAGGGAAGGGACCGGGGAGCTGTTTTTT. This rearrangement joins TRBV2 to TRBJ2-2; 7 bases fit TRBD1. In germline, CDR1 is SNHLY, CDR2 FYNNEI. The CDR3 runs 15 residues. Losses at the gene ends were 6 bases for V and 5 bases for J; bases not matched to a gene: 9.

V is TRBV19 and J is TRBJ1-4, with D perhaps matching TRBD1 (5 bases). Germline V lookup: CDR1 LNHDA, CDR2 SQIVND (reference sequence). This CDR3 contains 16 residues. Trimming removed 5 bases from V and 0 bases from J, with 13 bases in between. CDR3 protein: CASSGRDRATNEKLFF. DNA for the CDR3: TGTGCCAGTAGTGGCAGGGACCGAGCAACTAATGAAAAACTGTTTTTT.

In its sample, this clone was seen a few times. The rearrangement joins TRBV7-8 to TRBJ2-1; D unclear. This CDR3 has 17 amino acids. Trimming removed 5 bases from V and 7 bases from J, with 24 bases in between. Germline CDR1 reads SGHVS; CDR2 reads FQNEAQ. This CDR3 is CASSARLFVPPRNEQFF. The CDR3 coding sequence is TGTGCCAGCAGCGCCCGATTGTTCGTGCCACCTAGAAATGAGCAGTTCTTC. The complete variable domain, with remaining parts taken from reference TRBV7-8 and TRBJ2-1, reads GAGVSQSPRYKVAKRGQDVALRCDPISGHVSLFWYQQALGQGPEFLTYFQNEAQLDKSGLPSDRFFAERPEGSVSTLKIQRTQQEDSAVYLCASSARLFVPPRNEQFFGPGTRLTVL.

The chain couples TRBV6-1 to TRBJ1-5; maybe TRBD1 (6 bases). Germline CDR1 is MNHNS and CDR2 is SASEGT. This CDR3 is 15 amino acids long. Trimming removed 6 bases from V and 1 base from J, with 13 bases in between. DNA for the CDR3: TGTGCCAGCAGGCCCGACAGGAGGAGCAATCAGCCCCAGCATTTT. This translates into CASRPDRRSNQPQHF.

This chain uses TRBV28 with TRBJ2-7; 9 nucleotides align to TRBD2. CDR3 length: 15 residues. The V gene's germline CDR1 is MDHEN and CDR2 SYDVKM. Trimming at V came to 5 bases and at J to 4 bases, leaving 9 bases not matched to a gene. CDR3 sequence (DNA): TGTGCCAGCAGTCCTTCGGGACTAGCATTGTACGAGCAGTACTTC. Translated: CASSPSGLALYEQYF.

The DNA for the CDR3 is TGTGCCAGCCGGGGCCGAAATCAGCCCCAGCATTTT. Protein: CASRGRNQPQHF. J is TRBJ1-5 and V is TRBV6-1, with D perhaps matching TRBD1 (5 bases). Germline V gives CDR1 MNHNS, CDR2 SASEGT. Deletions cut 8 bases from V and 4 bases from J, with 9 bases between. CDR3 length: 12 residues.

The chain is built from TRBV5-1 and TRBJ2-5; D ambiguous. V lost 2 bases and J 5 bases, leaving 7 bases between the germline ends. Per germline, CDR1 SGHRS and CDR2 YFSETQ. The CDR3 is 12 amino acids. CDR3 region: CASSFARETQYF. The CDR3 DNA is TGCGCCAGCAGCTTCGCGAGGGAGACCCAGTACTTC.